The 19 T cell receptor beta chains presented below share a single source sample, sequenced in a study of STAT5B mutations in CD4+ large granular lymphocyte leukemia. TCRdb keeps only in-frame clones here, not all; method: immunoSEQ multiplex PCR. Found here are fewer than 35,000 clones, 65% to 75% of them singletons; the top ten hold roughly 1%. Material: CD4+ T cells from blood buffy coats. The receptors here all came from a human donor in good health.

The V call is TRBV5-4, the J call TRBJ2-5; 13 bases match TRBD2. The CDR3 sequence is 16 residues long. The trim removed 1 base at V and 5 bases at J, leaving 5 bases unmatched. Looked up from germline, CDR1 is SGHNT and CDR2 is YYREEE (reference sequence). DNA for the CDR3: TGTGCCAGCAGCTTGTCACTAGCGGGGGGGGCCGAGACCCAGTACTTC. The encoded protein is CASSLSLAGGAETQYF.

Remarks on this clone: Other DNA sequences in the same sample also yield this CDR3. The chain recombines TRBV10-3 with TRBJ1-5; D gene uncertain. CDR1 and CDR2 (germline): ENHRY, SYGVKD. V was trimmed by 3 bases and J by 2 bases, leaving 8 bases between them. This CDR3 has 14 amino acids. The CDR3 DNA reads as TGTGCCATCAGTGACTCGGGTGGCAATCAGCCCCAGCATTTT. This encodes CAISDSGGNQPQHF.

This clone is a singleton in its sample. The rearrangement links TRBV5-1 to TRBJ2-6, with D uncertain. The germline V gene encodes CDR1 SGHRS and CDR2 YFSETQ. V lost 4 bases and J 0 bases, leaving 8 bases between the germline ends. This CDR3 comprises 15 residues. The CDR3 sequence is CASSATGSGANVLTF. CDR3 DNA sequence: TGCGCCAGCAGCGCGACGGGCTCTGGGGCCAACGTCCTGACTTTC.

CDR3 bases: TGTGCCAGCAGTCTTTCCTTTCAGGGAGGTCAGCCCCAGCATTTT. This gives the protein CASSLSFQGGQPQHF. The chain employs TRBV28 and TRBJ1-5, with D maybe TRBD1 (5 bases). This CDR3 contains 15 residues. Trimming removed 5 bases from V and 6 bases from J, with 17 bases in between. Germline CDR1 reads MDHEN; CDR2 reads SYDVKM.

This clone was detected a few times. The CDR3 region has the DNA TGCGCCAGCAGCAACCAGGGGGGCACTGAAGCTTTCTTT. Its translation: CASSNQGGTEAFF. The chain is built from TRBV5-1 and TRBJ1-1, with 7 bases matching TRBD1. V dropped 4 bases and J dropped 4; count of bases not matched to a gene: 4. The CDR3 covers 13 residues. Germline CDR1 and CDR2: SGHRS and YFSETQ.

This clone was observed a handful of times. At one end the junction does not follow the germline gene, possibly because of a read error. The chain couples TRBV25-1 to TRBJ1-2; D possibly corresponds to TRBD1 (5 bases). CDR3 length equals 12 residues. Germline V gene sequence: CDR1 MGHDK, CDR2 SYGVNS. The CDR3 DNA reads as TGTGCCAGCACAACAGGCCGTATGGACATAATCTTC. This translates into CASTTGRMDIIF.

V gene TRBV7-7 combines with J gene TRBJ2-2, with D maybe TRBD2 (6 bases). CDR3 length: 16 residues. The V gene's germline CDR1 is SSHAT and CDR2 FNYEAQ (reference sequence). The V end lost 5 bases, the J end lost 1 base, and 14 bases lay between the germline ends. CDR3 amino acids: CASSPRTILNTGELFF. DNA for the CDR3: TGTGCCAGCAGCCCCCGGACTATCTTGAACACCGGGGAGCTGTTTTTT.

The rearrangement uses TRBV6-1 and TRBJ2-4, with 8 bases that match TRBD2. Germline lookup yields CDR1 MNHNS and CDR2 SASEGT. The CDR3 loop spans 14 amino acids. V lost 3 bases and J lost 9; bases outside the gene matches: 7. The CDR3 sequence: CASSDLGGAGIQYF. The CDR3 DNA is TGTGCCAGCAGTGACCTCGGGGGGGCAGGCATTCAGTACTTC.

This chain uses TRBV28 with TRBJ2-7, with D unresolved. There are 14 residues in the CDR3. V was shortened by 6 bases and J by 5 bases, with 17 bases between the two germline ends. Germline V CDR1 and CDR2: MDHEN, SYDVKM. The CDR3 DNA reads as TGTGCCAGCAGCCCAACTCAAACGGTCCACGAGCAGTACGTC. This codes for CASSPTQTVHEQYV.

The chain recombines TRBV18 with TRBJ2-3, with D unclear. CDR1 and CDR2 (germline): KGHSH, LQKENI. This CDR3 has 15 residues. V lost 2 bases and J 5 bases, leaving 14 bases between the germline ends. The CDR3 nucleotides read TGTGCCAGCTCACCAAAACGCCTAGATGGAGATACGCAGTATTTT. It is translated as CASSPKRLDGDTQYF.

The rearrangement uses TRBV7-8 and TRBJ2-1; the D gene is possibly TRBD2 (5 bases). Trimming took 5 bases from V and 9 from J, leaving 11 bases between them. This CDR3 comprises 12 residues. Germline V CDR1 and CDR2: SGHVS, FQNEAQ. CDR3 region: CASSLDGGEQFF. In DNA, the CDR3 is TGTGCCAGCAGCCTCGATGGAGGTGAGCAGTTCTTC.

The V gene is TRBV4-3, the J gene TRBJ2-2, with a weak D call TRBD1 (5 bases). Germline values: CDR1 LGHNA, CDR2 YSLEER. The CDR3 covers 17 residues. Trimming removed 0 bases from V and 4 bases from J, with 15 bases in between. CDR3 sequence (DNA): TGCGCCAGCAGCCAAGAAGGTGGCAGGGCCCTCACCGGGGAGCTGTTTTTT. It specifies CASSQEGGRALTGELFF.

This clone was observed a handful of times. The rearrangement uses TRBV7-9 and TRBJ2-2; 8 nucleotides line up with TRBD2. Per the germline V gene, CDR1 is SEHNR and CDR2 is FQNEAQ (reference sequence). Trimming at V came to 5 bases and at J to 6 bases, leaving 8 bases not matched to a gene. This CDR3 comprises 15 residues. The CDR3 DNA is TGTGCCAGCAGCCCGGCGGCGGGAGGCCCCGGGGAGCTGTTTTTT. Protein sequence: CASSPAAGGPGELFF.

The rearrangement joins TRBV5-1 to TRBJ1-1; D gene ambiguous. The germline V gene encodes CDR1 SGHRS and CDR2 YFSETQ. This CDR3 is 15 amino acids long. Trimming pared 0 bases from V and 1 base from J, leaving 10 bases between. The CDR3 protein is CASSLAGDTNTEAFF. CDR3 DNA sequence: TGCGCCAGCAGCTTGGCCGGAGACACGAACACTGAAGCTTTCTTT. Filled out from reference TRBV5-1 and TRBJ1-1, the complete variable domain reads KAGVTQTPRYLIKTRGQQVTLSCSPISGHRSVSWYQQTPGQGLQFLFEYFSETQRNKGNFPGRFSGRQFSNSRSEMNVSTLELGDSALYLCASSLAGDTNTEAFFGQGTRLTVV.

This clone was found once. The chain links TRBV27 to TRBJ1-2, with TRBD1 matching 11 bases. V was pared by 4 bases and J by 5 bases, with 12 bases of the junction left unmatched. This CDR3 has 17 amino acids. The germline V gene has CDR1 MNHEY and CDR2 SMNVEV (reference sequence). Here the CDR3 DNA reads TGTGCCAGCAGTTCCCGGACAGGGGGCTCGGTAGGGTATGGCTACACCTTC. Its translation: CASSSRTGGSVGYGYTF.

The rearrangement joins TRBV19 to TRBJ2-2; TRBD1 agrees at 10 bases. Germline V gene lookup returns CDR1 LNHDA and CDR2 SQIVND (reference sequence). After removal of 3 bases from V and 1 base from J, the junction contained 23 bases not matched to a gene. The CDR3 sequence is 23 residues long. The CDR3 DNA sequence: TGTGCCAGTAGTATCCCAAGACCCGGGACAGGGGCAGGACTAGCAGGGAACACCGGGGAGCTGTTTTTT. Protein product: CASSIPRPGTGAGLAGNTGELFF. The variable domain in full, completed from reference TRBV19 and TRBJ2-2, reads DGGITQSPKYLFRKEGQNVTLSCEQNLNHDAMYWYRQDPGQGLRLIYYSQIVNDFQKGDIAEGYSVSREKKESFPLTVTSAQKNPTAFYLCASSIPRPGTGAGLAGNTGELFFGEGSRLTVL.

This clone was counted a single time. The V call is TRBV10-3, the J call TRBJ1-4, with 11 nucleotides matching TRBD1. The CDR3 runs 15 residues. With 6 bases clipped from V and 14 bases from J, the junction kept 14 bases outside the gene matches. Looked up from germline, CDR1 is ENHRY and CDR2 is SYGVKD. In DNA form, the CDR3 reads TGTGCCATCAGCGAAACCTCCGGGACAGGGGGTCGGCTGTTTTTT. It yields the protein CAISETSGTGGRLFF.

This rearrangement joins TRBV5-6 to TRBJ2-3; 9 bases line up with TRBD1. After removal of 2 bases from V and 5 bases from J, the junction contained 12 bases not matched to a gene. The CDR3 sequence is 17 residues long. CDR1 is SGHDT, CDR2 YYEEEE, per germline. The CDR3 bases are TGTGCCAGCAGCTTATACCCGGACAGGGGCTTCAAAGATACGCAGTATTTT. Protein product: CASSLYPDRGFKDTQYF.

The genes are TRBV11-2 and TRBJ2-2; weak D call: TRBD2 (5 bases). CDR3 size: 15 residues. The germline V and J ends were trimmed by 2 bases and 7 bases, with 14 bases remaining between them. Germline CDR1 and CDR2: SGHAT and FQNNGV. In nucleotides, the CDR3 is TGTGCCAGCAGCTTACGGGCCGGGATCGGCGGGGAGCTGTTTTTT. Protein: CASSLRAGIGGELFF.